A selection of T cell receptor beta chains follows, all from one sample in a study of graft-versus-host responses after intestinal transplantation. These receptors' targets are unknown. Libraries were prepared by immunoSEQ multiplex PCR; TCRdb keeps only in-frame clonotypes and omits some of them. The data hold roughly 30,000 clones, with about 80% observed a single time. The starting material was unstimulated CD8+ T cells sorted from spleen or lymph node cells, obtained before intestinal transplant. The origin of the receptors is a human donor who received an intestinal transplant. Both conserved end residues are part of each CDR3. The D gene is left open where the match is weak. Only some rows state a clone size, as once, few, many or a class for expanded clones.

CDR3 DNA,CDR3 protein,clone size,CDR3 length,J gene,V gene,D gene
TGTGCCAGCAGTTCAATCCGCGACGGGATCCACTCCTACGAGCAGTACTTC,CASSSIRDGIHSYEQYF,.,17,TRBJ2-7,TRBV27,.
TGTGCCAGCAGCCCCGGGACTTTGAGCGCAGAGACCCAGTACTTC,CASSPGTLSAETQYF,.,15,TRBJ2-5,TRBV11-2,.
TGTGCCAGCAGCCGGATAGGGGCCACGCAGTATTTT,CASSRIGATQYF,.,12,TRBJ2-3,TRBV7-9,.
TGCAGCGTTGGGGTACAGTCCTCTGGGGCCAACGTCCTGACTTTC,CSVGVQSSGANVLTF,.,15,TRBJ2-6,TRBV29-1,.
TGCGCCAGCCCAGGGCAAGAGACCCAGTACTTC,CASPGQETQYF,once,11,TRBJ2-5,TRBV5-1,.
TGTGCCAGCAGTTACTCGATGGGGGGCTCCTACGAGCAGTACTTC,CASSYSMGGSYEQYF,few,15,TRBJ2-7,TRBV6-5,.
TGTGCCAGCAGTGATCCCAGGGCCTATGGCTACACCTTC,CASSDPRAYGYTF,.,13,TRBJ1-2,TRBV6-5,.
TGTGCCAGCAGCTTCGCCAAACTAGCGGGTCTAGATACGCAGTATTTT,CASSFAKLAGLDTQYF,.,16,TRBJ2-3,TRBV11-2,TRBD2
TGTGCCAGCAGAGCCTTTAATGAGCAGTTCTTC,CASRAFNEQFF,.,11,TRBJ2-1,TRBV6-1,.
TGTGCCAGCAGTTTAAACCTAGCGGGAGGTACAGATACGCAGTATTTT,CASSLNLAGGTDTQYF,.,16,TRBJ2-3,TRBV28,TRBD2
TGCGCCAGCAGCTTTACTGGCGGGAGCTCCTACGAGCAGTACTTC,CASSFTGGSSYEQYF,.,15,TRBJ2-7,TRBV5-1,TRBD2
TGTGCCAGCAGTTTATCCACCCCAGCGGGGGACTACGAGCAGTACTTC,CASSLSTPAGDYEQYF,once,16,TRBJ2-7,TRBV28,TRBD2
TGTGCCAGCAGCTTAGCCCCCGGTGCTAGCGGGAGAACCTACGAGCAGTACTTC,CASSLAPGASGRTYEQYF,.,18,TRBJ2-7,TRBV7-9,TRBD2
TGTGCCAGCAGCCCCGTTAGCGGGAGGGACTCTGGGGCCAACGTCCTGACTTTC,CASSPVSGRDSGANVLTF,.,18,TRBJ2-6,TRBV7-9,TRBD2
TGTGCCAGCAGCTTATTAGCGGGAGGGAACAATGAGCAGTTCTTC,CASSLLAGGNNEQFF,few,15,TRBJ2-1,TRBV7-3,TRBD2
TGTGCCAGCAGCGTAGAAGGACAGTTGAATCAGCCCCAGCATTTT,CASSVEGQLNQPQHF,.,15,TRBJ1-5,TRBV9,.
TGTGCCAGCAGCTTGGAACCAGACACCTACGAGCAGTACTTC,CASSLEPDTYEQYF,few,14,TRBJ2-7,TRBV5-6,.
TGTGCCAGCAGCCAATTTGACAGGGGAGGCCACGAGCAGTACTTC,CASSQFDRGGHEQYF,.,15,TRBJ2-7,TRBV7-9,TRBD1
TGTGCCAGCAGTTTATTGGGCAGGTCTGAAGCTTTCTTT,CASSLLGRSEAFF,few,13,TRBJ1-1,TRBV27,.
TGTGCCAGCAGGTCCGGGACAGGGAGAAACACTGAAGCTTTCTTT,CASRSGTGRNTEAFF,.,15,TRBJ1-1,TRBV28,TRBD1
TGCGCCAGCAGCCCGGCTTCGGGGTTCACTGAAGCTTTCTTT,CASSPASGFTEAFF,few,14,TRBJ1-1,TRBV4-1,.
TGTGCCAGCAGCCCCAGGAGGGCCGCGAACACCGGGGAGCTGTTTTTT,CASSPRRAANTGELFF,once,16,TRBJ2-2,TRBV14,.